Below are 21 T cell receptor beta chains sequenced from a single sample in a study of regulatory T cells in long-lasting Graves disease. TCR beta libraries were built with iRepertoire HTBI primers and Arm-PCR of CDR3 regions. TCRdb processed the multiplex PCR reads anew with MiXCR; each CDR3 protein has one entry. Of 300,000 to 400,000 distinct CDR3 sequences in the sample, about a sixth were seen once. Time point: newly diagnosed GD, antithyroid drugs for less than 3 months. Preparation of the TCR library used RNA extracted from PBMCs. Here the sequenced sample was peripheral blood mononuclear cells (PBMCs), taken at new diagnosis, from a patient treated with antithyroid drugs. The source is a female donor with Graves disease.

The chain carries TRBV3-1 and TRBJ2-7, with 12 nucleotides matching TRBD2. CDR1 LGHDT and CDR2 YNNKEL come from the germline V gene (reference sequence). V lost 1 base and J lost 5; bases outside the gene matches: 6. The CDR3 covers 16 residues. CDR3 residues: CASSQGLAGGINEQYF. The DNA for the CDR3 is TGTGCCAGCAGCCAAGGTCTAGCGGGAGGGATCAACGAGCAGTACTTC.

The CDR3: CASSGLTPELNTIYF. The CDR3 DNA is TGTGCCAGCAGCGGACTCACGCCGGAATTAAACACCATATATTTT. The chain recombines TRBV9 with TRBJ1-3, with D uncertain. The CDR3 is 15 residues long. Germline V gives CDR1 SGDLS, CDR2 YYNGEE. V was trimmed by 3 bases and J by 6 bases, leaving 16 bases between them.

This clonotype has at least ten counts. The V gene is TRBV10-3, the J gene TRBJ2-2; D is undetermined. With 6 bases removed from V and 1 base from J, the gap between germline ends came to 9 bases. The CDR3 length is 14 residues. Looked up from germline, CDR1 is ENHRY and CDR2 is SYGVKD. CDR3 nucleotide sequence: TGTGCCATCAGAGATACCCAGAACACCGGGGAGCTGTTTTTT. Amino acid sequence: CAIRDTQNTGELFF.

There are many counts of this clonotype. The V call is TRBV24-1, the J call TRBJ2-1; D uncertain. The V gene's germline CDR1 is KGHDR and CDR2 SFDVKD. Deletions cut 1 base from V and 9 bases from J, with 15 bases between. The CDR3 length is 15 residues. CDR3 sequence (DNA): TGTGCCACCAGTGATTTATCGACCGCCCCCGGTGAGCAGTTCTTC. Translated: CATSDLSTAPGEQFF.

The chain has TRBV7-3 and TRBJ1-6; TRBD1 aligns across 10 bases. After removal of 4 bases from V and 4 bases from J, the junction contained 4 bases not matched to a gene. Germline V lookup: CDR1 SGHTA, CDR2 FQGTGA. This CDR3 is 16 amino acids long. The DNA for the CDR3 is TGTGCCAGCAGCTCCCGGGACAGGGGTTATAATTCACCCCTCCACTTT. Residues: CASSSRDRGYNSPLHF.

The chain joins TRBV5-1 to TRBJ2-7; D is uncertain. Germline-derived CDR1 and CDR2 are SGHRS and YFSETQ. V lost 4 bases, J lost 3 bases, and 8 bases lay in between. CDR3 length: 12 amino acids. CDR3 sequence (DNA): TGCGCCAGCAGCCAGGACGGCTACGAGCAGTACTTC. Translating gives CASSQDGYEQYF.

For this clonotype: With a much larger clone just one base away, this may be a read error. CDR3 in amino acids: CVSSYGGPGVNSPLHF. CDR3 DNA: TGTGTCAGCAGTTACGGAGGGCCGGGGGTTAATTCACCCCTCCACTTT. The chain has TRBV6-9 and TRBJ1-6; maybe TRBD1 (5 bases). Germline values: CDR1 MNHGY, CDR2 SVAAGI. CDR3 size: 16 residues.

This clonotype was counted at least ten times. The CDR3 is CATSRDGWRLAGGGELFF. Here the CDR3 DNA reads TGTGCCACCAGCAGAGATGGATGGAGACTAGCGGGAGGTGGGGAGCTGTTTTTT. The chain is built from TRBV15 and TRBJ2-2; TRBD2 matches 13 bases. The CDR3 extends over 18 amino acids. The germline gives CDR1 LNHNV, CDR2 YYDKDF (reference sequence). V shed 0 bases and J 8 bases; nucleotides not matched to a gene: 9.

Many counts were recorded for this clonotype. A read error may produce the germline difference seen at one junction end. The chain couples TRBV20-1 to TRBJ1-5; the D gene is possibly TRBD1 (6 bases). Germline V gene sequence: CDR1 DFQATT, CDR2 SNEGSKA (reference sequence). The CDR3 totals 12 residues. CDR3 in DNA: TGCAGTGCTGGACAGACCAATGAGCCCCAGCATTTT. It specifies CSAGQTNEPQHF.

The chain combines TRBV5-1 with TRBJ2-7; 8 bases are shared with TRBD1. CDR1 and CDR2 from the germline V gene are SGHRS and YFSETQ. The CDR3 totals 15 residues. After removal of 0 bases from V and 4 bases from J, the junction contained 6 bases not matched to a gene. CDR3 in amino acids: CASSLGPGGMYEQYF. CDR3 in DNA: TGCGCCAGCAGCTTGGGGCCAGGGGGCATGTACGAGCAGTACTTC. The full variable domain, rest sourced from reference TRBV5-1 and TRBJ2-7, is KAGVTQTPRYLIKTRGQQVTLSCSPISGHRSVSWYQQTPGQGLQFLFEYFSETQRNKGNFPGRFSGRQFSNSRSEMNVSTLELGDSALYLCASSLGPGGMYEQYFGPGTRLTVT.

This clonotype was counted ten times or more. The chain uses TRBV27 and TRBJ2-7; a possible D gene is TRBD2 (5 bases). Germline V CDR1 and CDR2: MNHEY, SMNVEV (reference sequence). The V and J ends lost 6 bases and 6 bases respectively, with 15 bases between them. The CDR3 has 13 residues. The CDR3 region is CASSPGLFVEQYF. CDR3 coding DNA: TGTGCCAGCAGCCCCGGACTCTTTGTCGAGCAGTACTTC.

Turning to this clonotype: This probably arose from a read error, given a far larger clone one base away. The chain employs TRBV11-1 and TRBJ2-5; 12 nucleotides align to TRBD2. Germline V gene lookup returns CDR1 SGHAT and CDR2 FQDESV (reference sequence). The CDR3 sequence is 16 residues long. The CDR3 nucleotides are TGTGCCGGCAGCCCCGGACTAGCGGGAATTCGGAAGACCCAGTACTTC. Its protein is CAGSPGLAGIRKTQYF.

This clonotype was seen many times. The CDR3 coding sequence is TGCAGTGCTAGCGGGGGACTAGTGCTAGATACGCAGTATTTT. This codes for CSASGGLVLDTQYF. The chain couples TRBV20-1 to TRBJ2-3; TRBD2 agrees at 8 bases. Germline trimming cut 3 bases from V and 5 bases from J; bases unmatched to any gene: 7. The CDR3 runs to 14 residues. The germline V gene has CDR1 DFQATT and CDR2 SNEGSKA (reference sequence).

This clonotype was counted only a few times. The rearrangement links TRBV20-1 to TRBJ1-1; D call uncertain. The CDR3 spans 13 residues. The germline gives CDR1 DFQATT, CDR2 SNEGSKA (reference sequence). V was pared by 7 bases and J by 0 bases, with 12 bases between. The CDR3: CSVPRQLNTEAFF. For the CDR3, the DNA is TGCAGTGTCCCCCGGCAGCTGAACACTGAAGCTTTCTTT.

The gene calls are TRBV6-1 and TRBJ1-5, with 7 bases aligning to TRBD1. Germline V gene lookup returns CDR1 MNHNS and CDR2 SASEGT. CDR3 length: 14 amino acids. The trim removed 5 bases at V and 4 bases at J, leaving 5 bases unmatched. Written as DNA, the CDR3 is TGTGCCAGCAGTACGGGACAGAGGAATCAGCCCCAGCATTTT. It translates to CASSTGQRNQPQHF.

The rearrangement uses TRBV20-1 and TRBJ2-1; perhaps TRBD2 as D (5 bases). There are 14 residues in the CDR3. Between the trimmed V and J ends, which lost 0 bases and 9 bases, there was a span of 15 bases. The germline V gene encodes CDR1 DFQATT and CDR2 SNEGSKA (reference sequence). Here the CDR3 DNA reads TGCAGTGCTAGAGAGCCCAGCGGATCGTCTGAGCAGTTCTTC. As protein: CSAREPSGSSEQFF.

This clonotype was seen at least ten times. Written as DNA, the CDR3 is TGTGCCAGCAGTTTAGACCTCTACGAGCAGTACTTC. This codes for CASSLDLYEQYF. The rearrangement links TRBV28 to TRBJ2-7, with D uncertain. The CDR3 is 12 residues long. Trimming removed 2 bases from V and 3 bases from J, with 5 bases in between. Germline V gene data show CDR1 as MDHEN and CDR2 as SYDVKM.

A few counts support this clonotype. The rearrangement links TRBV4-1 to TRBJ1-1; perhaps TRBD1 as D (5 bases). The ends were cut back, 1 base at V and 7 bases at J, with 7 bases in the middle. CDR1 and CDR2 (germline): MGHRA, YSYEKL. The CDR3 extends over 12 amino acids. CDR3 nucleotide sequence: TGCGCCAGCAGCCAAGGGGGGTATGAAGCTTTCTTT. Residues: CASSQGGYEAFF.

This clonotype appeared many times. The J gene is TRBJ2-5, the V gene TRBV7-9; 9 bases line up with TRBD2. CDR3 length: 17 residues. Germline-derived CDR1 and CDR2 are SEHNR and FQNEAQ (reference sequence). Trimming removed 1 base from V and 5 bases from J; junction bases left unmatched: 11. The CDR3 DNA follows: TGTGCCAGCAGCTTAGTTGGGAATAGCGGGAGATGGGAGACCCAGTACTTC. This translates into CASSLVGNSGRWETQYF.

This clonotype turned up a few times. One end of the junction does not line up with germline, which may come from a read error. V usage is TRBV3-1 and J usage is TRBJ1-1, with D possibly matching TRBD1 (5 bases). CDR1 is LGHDT and CDR2 is YNNKEL in the germline V gene (reference sequence). The CDR3 runs 15 residues. CDR3 in DNA: TGTGTCAGCAGCCAAGAAACCAAGGAGGGGCCGGGAGCTTTCTTT. Its translation is CVSSQETKEGPGAFF. Supplemented by reference TRBV3-1 and TRBJ1-1, the full variable domain reads DTAVSQTPKYLVTQMGNDKSIKCEQNLGHDTMYWYKQDSKKFLKIMFSYNNKELIINETVPNRFSPKSPDKAHLNLHINSLELGDSAVYFCVSSQETKEGPGAFFGQGTRLTVV.

This clonotype occurred a few times. The V and J genes are TRBV5-1 and TRBJ1-3; D call uncertain. The germline V gene encodes CDR1 SGHRS and CDR2 YFSETQ. The CDR3 contains 12 residues. V dropped 1 base and J dropped 3 bases, with 2 bases sitting between them. The CDR3 here is CASSLYGNTIYF. The CDR3 DNA sequence: TGCGCCAGCAGCTTGTATGGAAACACCATATATTTT.